The rows below give T cell receptor beta chains drawn from one sample of a study of regulatory T cells in long-lasting Graves disease. TCRdb reprocessed the multiplex PCR reads via MiXCR and lists one record per CDR3 protein. The sample lists 350,000 to 500,000 distinct CDR3 sequences, roughly 15% occurring once. These data also formed part of another study, on T cells in Graves' hyperthyroidism and ophthalmopathy.

Specimen: peripheral blood mononuclear cells (PBMCs), collected at new diagnosis, from a patient treated with antithyroid drugs. The source is a woman younger than 35 with Graves disease. Each CDR3 is given with its conserved first and last residue. D genes are given only for firm matches. Expanded clones are given a class, and other clones once, few, many or no size at all.

V gene: TRBV28; D gene: TRBD2; clone size: many; J gene: TRBJ2-3; CDR3 protein: CASKLAGTLADTQYF; CDR3 DNA: TGTGCCAGCAAACTAGCGGGAACTTTAGCGGATACGCAGTATTTT
V gene: TRBV29-1; D gene: TRBD1; clone size: .; J gene: TRBJ2-1; CDR3 protein: CSVDRGRNNEQFF; CDR3 DNA: TGCAGCGTTGACAGGGGGCGCAACAATGAGCAGTTCTTC
V gene: TRBV5-1; D gene: .; clone size: .; J gene: TRBJ2-7; CDR3 protein: CASSLAGGADGEQYF; CDR3 DNA: TGCGCCAGCAGCTTGGCCGGGGGTGCCGATGGGGAGCAGTACTTC
V gene: TRBV30; D gene: .; clone size: many; J gene: TRBJ2-7; CDR3 protein: CASLPRAYEQYF; CDR3 DNA: TGTGCCTCCCTCCCGCGGGCCTACGAGCAGTACTTC
V gene: TRBV5-6; D gene: TRBD1; clone size: .; J gene: TRBJ1-6; CDR3 protein: CASSLAGQGFSPLHF; CDR3 DNA: TGTGCCAGCAGCTTGGCGGGACAGGGCTTTTCACCCCTCCACTTT
V gene: TRBV20-1; D gene: TRBD2; clone size: .; J gene: TRBJ2-7; CDR3 protein: CSATGAGGPYEQYF; CDR3 DNA: TGCAGTGCCACCGGGGCGGGAGGGCCTTACGAGCAGTACTTC
V gene: TRBV2; D gene: .; clone size: many; J gene: TRBJ1-1; CDR3 protein: CASSSDGNTEAFF; CDR3 DNA: TGTGCCAGCAGTTCTGACGGGAACACTGAAGCTTTCTTT
V gene: TRBV28; D gene: .; clone size: .; J gene: TRBJ2-2; CDR3 protein: CASIQAPGELFF; CDR3 DNA: TGTGCCAGCATCCAGGCCCCCGGGGAGCTGTTTTTT
V gene: TRBV7-3; D gene: .; clone size: few; J gene: TRBJ2-6; CDR3 protein: CATSISSRAANSGANVLTF; CDR3 DNA: TGTGCCACGTCGATAAGTTCTAGGGCAGCCAACTCTGGGGCCAACGTCCTGACTTTC
V gene: TRBV28; D gene: .; clone size: many; J gene: TRBJ2-1; CDR3 protein: CASSYLATNEQFF; CDR3 DNA: TGTGCCAGCAGTTACCTAGCAACTAATGAGCAGTTCTTC
V gene: TRBV2; D gene: .; clone size: many; J gene: TRBJ2-7; CDR3 protein: CASSPGDNEQYF; CDR3 DNA: TGTGCCAGCAGTCCCGGGGACAACGAGCAGTACTTC
V gene: TRBV2; D gene: .; clone size: many; J gene: TRBJ2-5; CDR3 protein: CASRGTSGETQYF; CDR3 DNA: TGTGCCAGCAGAGGGACTTCGGGAGAGACCCAGTACTTC
V gene: TRBV3-1; D gene: TRBD1; clone size: many; J gene: TRBJ2-7; CDR3 protein: CASSLRGTGGEQYF; CDR3 DNA: TGTGCCAGCAGCCTCAGGGGGACAGGGGGCGAGCAGTACTTC
V gene: TRBV27; D gene: TRBD1; clone size: many; J gene: TRBJ2-3; CDR3 protein: CASSPPTGGTDTQYF; CDR3 DNA: TGTGCCAGCAGTCCCCCGACAGGGGGCACAGATACGCAGTATTTT
V gene: TRBV28; D gene: .; clone size: many; J gene: TRBJ1-1; CDR3 protein: CASREVNTEAFF; CDR3 DNA: TGTGCCAGCCGGGAAGTGAACACTGAAGCTTTCTTT
V gene: TRBV20-1; D gene: .; clone size: .; J gene: TRBJ2-2; CDR3 protein: CSARDWRTTRPGELFF; CDR3 DNA: TGCAGTGCTAGAGATTGGAGGACTACCCGTCCCGGGGAGCTGTTTTTT
V gene: TRBV20-1; D gene: .; clone size: many; J gene: TRBJ2-1; CDR3 protein: CSARDLPDYNEQFF; CDR3 DNA: TGCAGTGCTAGAGATCTGCCCGACTACAATGAGCAGTTCTTC
V gene: TRBV28; D gene: .; clone size: few; J gene: TRBJ1-6; CDR3 protein: CASSLLTDGGRGYSPLHF; CDR3 DNA: TGTGCCAGCAGTTTATTAACCGACGGGGGCAGGGGATATTCACCCCTCCACTTT
V gene: TRBV7-7; D gene: TRBD1; clone size: .; J gene: TRBJ2-7; CDR3 protein: CASSLASGTDYEQYF; CDR3 DNA: TGTGCTAGCAGCTTAGCCTCCGGGACAGACTACGAGCAGTACTTC
V gene: TRBV28; D gene: .; clone size: many; J gene: TRBJ1-5; CDR3 protein: CASSFQPQHF; CDR3 DNA: TGTGCCAGCAGTTTTCAGCCCCAGCATTTT
V gene: TRBV14; D gene: .; clone size: few; J gene: TRBJ2-1; CDR3 protein: CASSHVNANPVSYNEQFF; CDR3 DNA: TGTGCCAGCAGCCACGTGAACGCCAACCCCGTTTCCTACAATGAGCAGTTCTTC
V gene: TRBV28; D gene: TRBD2; clone size: many; J gene: TRBJ2-7; CDR3 protein: CASSLLLAGGRVVGYEQYF; CDR3 DNA: TGTGCCAGCAGTTTACTACTAGCGGGAGGGCGTGTCGTCGGGTACGAGCAGTACTTC
V gene: TRBV6-2/TRBV6-3; D gene: .; clone size: many; J gene: TRBJ1-1; CDR3 protein: CASSEVLNTEAFF; CDR3 DNA: TGTGCCAGCAGTGAAGTCTTGAACACTGAAGCTTTCTTT
V gene: TRBV20-1; D gene: .; clone size: few; J gene: TRBJ2-6; CDR3 protein: CSASWPHPGANVLTF; CDR3 DNA: TGCAGTGCTAGCTGGCCGCACCCTGGGGCCAACGTCCTGACTTTC
V gene: TRBV14; D gene: TRBD1; clone size: few; J gene: TRBJ2-3; CDR3 protein: CASSQMTGLTDTQYF; CDR3 DNA: TGTGCCAGCAGCCAGATGACAGGGCTCACAGATACGCAGTATTTT
V gene: TRBV5-1; D gene: .; clone size: .; J gene: TRBJ1-6; CDR3 protein: CASSYQGGYNSPLHF; CDR3 DNA: TGCGCCAGCAGCTACCAAGGGGGGTATAATTCACCCCTCCACTTT
V gene: TRBV2; D gene: TRBD1; clone size: many; J gene: TRBJ1-5; CDR3 protein: CASRGDRGSIQPQHF; CDR3 DNA: TGTGCCAGCAGGGGGGACAGGGGAAGCATTCAGCCCCAGCATTTT
V gene: TRBV6-5; D gene: .; clone size: many; J gene: TRBJ2-5; CDR3 protein: CASSYGLGETQYF; CDR3 DNA: TGTGCCAGCAGTTACGGCCTGGGGGAGACCCAGTACTTC